The 11 T cell receptor beta chains below were found in one sample sequenced in a study of blood T cell repertoires in COVID-19. This table comes from immunoSEQ multiplex PCR, and its TCRdb copy is limited to in-frame clones, with some not included. The sample has 5,500 to 6,000 clones; around 85% are singletons. The sequenced sample was peripheral blood. Receptors were obtained from a human donor in a cohort sampled during active COVID-19.

V is TRBV6-5 and J is TRBJ1-6; D ambiguous. The CDR3 loop spans 13 amino acids. V lost 2 bases, J lost 7 bases, and 6 bases lay in between. CDR1 is MNHEY and CDR2 is SVGAGI in the germline V gene. CDR3 sequence (DNA): TGTGCCAGCAGTTACGGGAGGAATTCACCCCTCCACTTT. Its protein product is CASSYGRNSPLHF.

V usage is TRBV28 and J usage is TRBJ1-2, with 7 nucleotides matching TRBD1. V was clipped by 5 bases and J by 7 bases; unmatched bases: 7. The length of the CDR3 is 13 residues. Germline lookup yields CDR1 MDHEN and CDR2 SYDVKM. For the CDR3, the DNA is TGTGCCAGCAGTCCCCCAGGGGGTGGTGGCTACACCTTC. It specifies CASSPPGGGGYTF.

Points on this clone: Relative to the germline gene, one junction end is altered; a read error may explain this. The rearrangement links TRBV7-7 to TRBJ1-3; TRBD1 agrees at 7 bases. The germline V gene has CDR1 SSHAT and CDR2 FNYEAQ (reference sequence). CDR3 size: 18 residues. The CDR3 bases are TGTGCTAGCAGCTTAGATAGGGGACAGAGGAGCTCTGGAAACACCATATATTTT. Residues: CASSLDRGQRSSGNTIYF.

Note on this clone: An end of the junction differs from the germline gene, which may be a read error. The chain employs TRBV9 and TRBJ2-3; weak D call: TRBD2 (6 bases). This CDR3 contains 13 residues. The germline V gene encodes CDR1 SGDLS and CDR2 YYNGEE. The CDR3 loop reads CASSATSPDTRYF. The CDR3 DNA sequence: TGTGCCAGCAGCGCTACTAGCCCAGATACGCGGTATTTT.

This clone occurred a few times. DNA for the CDR3: TGTGCCAGCAGCCCCACGGGGCAGGGGGCTAGTCAGGGCTACACCTTC. Translated, it gives CASSPTGQGASQGYTF. V and J are TRBV9 and TRBJ1-2; 8 bases match TRBD1. Trimming cost V 4 bases and J 8 bases; bases outside gene matches: 16. In germline, CDR1 is SGDLS, CDR2 YYNGEE. The CDR3 totals 16 residues. Variable domain in full (rest from reference TRBV9 and TRBJ1-2): DSGVTQTPKHLITATGQRVTLRCSPRSGDLSVYWYQQSLDQGLQFLIQYYNGEERAKGNILERFSAQQFPDLHSELNLSSLELGDSALYFCASSPTGQGASQGYTFGSGTRLTVV.

V and J are TRBV4-2 and TRBJ2-2, with 7 bases that match TRBD1. V gave up 0 bases and J gave up 7 bases; unmatched junction bases: 8. The CDR3 is made up of 16 amino acids. CDR1 LGHNA and CDR2 YNFKEQ come from the germline V gene. The CDR3 nucleotides are TGTGCCAGCAGCCAAGAGGTGACAGGGATAGGCGGGGAGCTGTTTTTT. It translates to CASSQEVTGIGGELFF.

As DNA, the CDR3 is TGTGCCAGTAGTATGGCCTATGGCTACACCTTC. Its translation is CASSMAYGYTF. V gene TRBV19 combines with J gene TRBJ1-2, with unresolved D. V gave up 3 bases and J gave up 4 bases, with 3 bases separating them. CDR1 and CDR2 from the germline V gene are LNHDA and SQIVND (reference sequence). This CDR3 has 11 residues.

The chain couples TRBV7-2 to TRBJ1-1; 9 bases align to TRBD1. With V trimmed by 5 bases and J by 1 base, 8 bases remained unmatched. CDR3 length equals 16 residues. Germline CDR1 and CDR2: SGHTA and FQGNSA. The CDR3 coding sequence is TGTGCCAGCAGCCACAGGGGGCGAAGGGGGAACACTGAAGCTTTCTTT. It encodes CASSHRGRRGNTEAFF.

The rearrangement uses TRBV18 and TRBJ2-3; the match to TRBD2 covers 8 bases. The ends lost 3 bases at V and 3 bases at J; junction bases unmatched: 5. Germline lookup yields CDR1 KGHSH and CDR2 LQKENI. This CDR3 has 15 amino acids. The CDR3 loop reads CASSPGVAGTDTQYF. DNA for the CDR3: TGTGCCAGCTCACCGGGAGTAGCGGGGACAGATACGCAGTATTTT.

V gene TRBV3-1 (or the pseudogene TRBV3-2) combines with J gene TRBJ2-2; D possibly corresponds to TRBD2 (5 bases). Per the germline V gene, CDR1 is LGHDT and CDR2 is YNNKEL (reference sequence). The CDR3 has 15 amino acids. Trimming cost V 5 bases and J 0 bases, with 10 bases left between them. The chain's CDR3 is CASSRRTANTGELFF. CDR3 DNA sequence: TGTGCCAGCAGCAGGAGGACCGCGAACACCGGGGAGCTGTTTTTT.

The chain uses TRBV4-1 and TRBJ2-6; tentatively, D is TRBD2 (5 bases). V was shortened by 5 bases and J by 2 bases, with 22 bases between the two germline ends. CDR3 length: 19 amino acids. Germline lookup yields CDR1 MGHRA and CDR2 YSYEKL. For the CDR3, the DNA is TGCGCCAGCAGCACCCCTCCGCTCAGGCGGGCCGCTGGGGCCAACGTCCTGACTTTC. It encodes CASSTPPLRRAAGANVLTF.